These 15 T cell receptor beta chains were sequenced from one sample in a study of blood T cell repertoires in COVID-19. Profiling relied on immunoSEQ multiplex PCR, and the TCRdb table lists in-frame clones only, not all of them. The table includes under 400,000 clones, approximately 87% detected once. The specimen was peripheral blood. Every receptor here comes from a woman aged 25 to 45 with COVID-19, enrolled during active disease.

This chain links TRBV7-6 with TRBJ2-7; perhaps TRBD1 as D (5 bases). The CDR3 is made up of 15 amino acids. CDR1 is SGHVS, CDR2 FNYEAQ, per germline. V lost 5 bases and J 0 bases, leaving 14 bases between the germline ends. CDR3 bases: TGTGCCAGCAGCCCCCGCGCAGGGCCCTCCTACGAGCAGTACTTC. Its protein is CASSPRAGPSYEQYF.

The chain joins TRBV7-9 to TRBJ2-5; 10 bases align to TRBD1. This CDR3 has 15 amino acids. Losses at the gene ends were 3 bases for V and 2 bases for J; bases not matched to a gene: 3. Germline V gives CDR1 SEHNR, CDR2 FQNEAQ (reference sequence). Here the CDR3 reads CASSFRTGGQETQYF. CDR3 DNA sequence: TGTGCCAGCAGCTTCCGGACAGGGGGACAAGAGACCCAGTACTTC.

The chain links TRBV4-3 to TRBJ2-1; TRBD2 aligns across 13 bases. The ends lost 0 bases at V and 4 bases at J; junction bases unmatched: 12. Looked up from germline, CDR1 is LGHNA and CDR2 is YSLEER. The CDR3 is 20 residues long. This CDR3 is CASSQDSEGPGLAGYNEQFF. CDR3 nucleotides: TGCGCCAGCAGCCAAGATAGCGAGGGTCCGGGACTAGCGGGATACAATGAGCAGTTCTTC.

CDR3 sequence: CASRQTRVGGELFF. The CDR3 DNA is TGTGCCAGCCGACAGACCAGAGTGGGTGGGGAGCTGTTTTTT. V gene TRBV2 combines with J gene TRBJ2-2; perhaps TRBD1 as D (5 bases). Germline V gene sequence: CDR1 SNHLY, CDR2 FYNNEI. The CDR3 covers 14 residues. Trimming pared 8 bases from V and 8 bases from J, leaving 18 bases between.

The gene calls are TRBV7-3 and TRBJ2-5, with 14 bases aligning to TRBD2. The junction had 10 bases not matched to a gene; V was cut back by 5 bases and J by 5 bases. The CDR3 runs 17 residues. The germline gives CDR1 SGHTA, CDR2 FQGTGA. In nucleotides, the CDR3 is TGTGCCAGCAGCCACCCGCGGACTAGCGGGAGGAATGAGACCCAGTACTTC. Its translation is CASSHPRTSGRNETQYF.

The chain links TRBV14 to TRBJ2-1; TRBD2 is a possible D gene (6 bases). The CDR3 runs to 19 residues. Trimming pared 0 bases from V and 8 bases from J, leaving 26 bases between. Looked up from germline, CDR1 is SGHDN and CDR2 is FVKESK. CDR3 bases: TGTGCCAGCAGCCAAGATAGGGCCCGACTAGTTGGGGGGATCTATGAGCAGTTCTTC. This gives the protein CASSQDRARLVGGIYEQFF.

V gene TRBV6-6 combines with J gene TRBJ2-7; a weak D match, TRBD2 (5 bases). The CDR3 consists of 13 residues. V gave up 4 bases and J gave up 3 bases, with 10 bases separating them. Germline V gene lookup returns CDR1 MNHNY and CDR2 SVGAGI (reference sequence). This CDR3 reads CASSSAAGYEQYF. The CDR3 nucleotides read TGTGCCAGCAGTTCTGCGGCGGGCTACGAGCAGTACTTC.

This chain uses TRBV7-6 with TRBJ2-3, with 9 bases identical to TRBD1. The CDR3 runs 16 residues. Germline V CDR1 and CDR2: SGHVS, FNYEAQ. The V and J ends lost 3 bases and 3 bases, in that order; junction bases with no gene match: 7. CDR3 residues: CASSLGTGQWTDTQYF. The CDR3 DNA reads TGTGCCAGCAGCTTGGGGACAGGGCAGTGGACAGATACGCAGTATTTT.

The chain carries TRBV11-2 and TRBJ2-3; TRBD1 might be the D (6 bases). V was clipped by 0 bases and J by 6 bases, with 16 bases between them. Germline-derived CDR1 and CDR2 are SGHAT and FQNNGV. The CDR3 covers 16 residues. CDR3 sequence (DNA): TGTGCCAGCAGCTTAGATCCGACAGGCTTTCGCGATACGCAGTATTTT. Amino acids: CASSLDPTGFRDTQYF. Full variable domain (missing parts from reference TRBV11-2 and TRBJ2-3): EAGVAQSPRYKIIEKRQSVAFWCNPISGHATLYWYQQILGQGPKLLIQFQNNGVVDDSQLPKDRFSAERLKGVDSTLKIQPAKLEDSAVYLCASSLDPTGFRDTQYFGPGTRLTVL.

With regard to this clone: The DNA is left out, because the CDR3 cannot be placed on it with certainty; the CDR3 is given as TCRdb lists it. The chain uses TRBV21-1 and TRBJ2-3; the table's D call, TRBD1, has no DNA check behind it. TRBV21-1 is a pseudogene locus. A total of 18 residues make up the CDR3, ends included. The CDR3 loop reads CASSKSQVGQGAADTQYF.

The chain employs TRBV7-8 and TRBJ2-3; 7 bases map to TRBD1. The V segment lost 4 bases and the J segment 2 bases; nucleotides outside the gene matches: 6. This CDR3 has 15 residues. Germline-derived CDR1 and CDR2 are SGHVS and FQNEAQ. CDR3 nucleotides: TGTGCCAGCAGCTCGTACAGGGGATACACAGATACGCAGTATTTT. Encoded protein: CASSSYRGYTDTQYF. Combining the CDR3 with reference TRBV7-8 and TRBJ2-3 gives the whole variable domain GAGVSQSPRYKVAKRGQDVALRCDPISGHVSLFWYQQALGQGPEFLTYFQNEAQLDKSGLPSDRFFAERPEGSVSTLKIQRTQQEDSAVYLCASSSYRGYTDTQYFGPGTRLTVL.

The genes are TRBV30 and TRBJ2-1; 8 nucleotides line up with TRBD2. Per the germline V gene, CDR1 is GTSNPN and CDR2 is SVGIG (reference sequence). J gave up 3 bases and V 8 bases, and 6 bases lay outside the gene matches. This CDR3 spans 13 amino acids. This chain's CDR3 is CAAAGGFYNEQFF. For the CDR3, the DNA is TGTGCCGCCGCGGGGGGCTTCTACAATGAGCAGTTCTTC.

The rearrangement uses TRBV28 and TRBJ2-1, with D possibly TRBD1 on 5 matching bases. With 7 bases removed from V and 3 bases from J, the gap between germline ends came to 19 bases. There are 16 residues in the CDR3. Germline-derived CDR1 and CDR2 are MDHEN and SYDVKM. In DNA, the CDR3 is TGTGCCAGCACCACCTTGGTGGGGCACTACTACAATGAGCAGTTCTTC. Amino acid sequence: CASTTLVGHYYNEQFF.

This clone was seen just once. This chain uses TRBV2 with TRBJ2-5, with a tentative D call TRBD2 (5 bases). Trimming removed 8 bases at V and 4 bases at J, with 11 bases between. The germline gives CDR1 SNHLY, CDR2 FYNNEI. This CDR3 is built from 12 residues. This chain's CDR3 is CASQRAGETQYF. For the CDR3, the DNA is TGTGCCAGCCAAAGGGCGGGAGAGACCCAGTACTTC.

The rearrangement uses TRBV5-1 and TRBJ2-1; 8 nucleotides match TRBD2. CDR3 length equals 15 residues. The germline gives CDR1 SGHRS, CDR2 YFSETQ. J gave up 2 bases and V 0 bases, and 1 base lay outside the gene matches. Here the CDR3 reads CASSLALAAYNEQFF. The CDR3 DNA follows: TGCGCCAGCAGCTTGGCACTAGCGGCCTACAATGAGCAGTTCTTC. Variable domain in full (rest from reference TRBV5-1 and TRBJ2-1): KAGVTQTPRYLIKTRGQQVTLSCSPISGHRSVSWYQQTPGQGLQFLFEYFSETQRNKGNFPGRFSGRQFSNSRSEMNVSTLELGDSALYLCASSLALAAYNEQFFGPGTRLTVL.